One sample yielded the 28 T cell receptor beta chains listed below, sequenced in a study of blood T cell repertoires in COVID-19. Assay: immunoSEQ multiplex PCR; the TCRdb copy retains only in-frame clones and omits some. The sample holds about 200,000 clones, about 88% seen once. Sequencing was done on a sample of peripheral blood. The receptors here all came from a man aged 18 to 35 with active or convalescent COVID-19.

This chain connects TRBV19 to TRBJ2-7, with D hard to call. V gave up 4 bases and J gave up 2 bases, with 12 bases separating them. Germline V gives CDR1 LNHDA, CDR2 SQIVND (reference sequence). The CDR3 extends over 14 amino acids. The CDR3 nucleotides read TGTGCCAGTAGTACGAGGCTGACCACCTACGAGCAGTACTTC. Translation gives CASSTRLTTYEQYF.

V usage is TRBV7-2 and J usage is TRBJ2-7; 7 bases fit TRBD2. With 5 bases clipped from V and 6 bases from J, the junction kept 10 bases outside the gene matches. Germline CDR1 SGHTA, CDR2 FQGNSA. The CDR3 is made up of 14 amino acids. CDR3 nucleotide sequence: TGTGCCAGCAGCCTTGGGACTATCTACGTCGAGCAGTACTTC. Encoded protein: CASSLGTIYVEQYF. The complete variable domain, with remaining parts taken from reference TRBV7-2 and TRBJ2-7, reads GAGVSQSPSNKVTEKGKDVELRCDPISGHTALYWYRQSLGQGLEFLIYFQGNSAPDKSGLPSDRFSAERTGGSVSTLTIQRTQQEDSAVYLCASSLGTIYVEQYFGPGTRLTVT.

The CDR3 spells CASSQDPVEGQGSTNEKLFF. For the CDR3, the DNA is TGCGCCAGCAGCCAAGACCCCGTTGAGGGACAGGGTTCAACTAATGAAAAACTGTTTTTT. V usage is TRBV4-1 and J usage is TRBJ1-4; 9 bases match TRBD1. CDR1 MGHRA and CDR2 YSYEKL come from the germline V gene. J gave up 0 bases and V 0 bases, and 11 bases lay outside the gene matches. The CDR3 length is 20 residues.

V usage is TRBV14 and J usage is TRBJ1-1; a possible D gene is TRBD1 (6 bases). The CDR3 totals 13 residues. Deletions cut 1 base from V and 8 bases from J, with 11 bases between. Germline-derived CDR1 and CDR2 are SGHDN and FVKESK. The DNA of the CDR3 is TGTGCCAGCAGCCAAGTGGGGGCCGGGGAAGCTTTCTTT. Protein product: CASSQVGAGEAFF.

This rearrangement joins TRBV7-6 to TRBJ1-5; D call uncertain. Germline V CDR1 and CDR2: SGHVS, FNYEAQ. This CDR3 comprises 10 residues. V lost 9 bases and J 7 bases, leaving 7 bases between the germline ends. This CDR3 reads CARIRQPQHF. The DNA of the CDR3 is TGTGCCAGGATCAGGCAGCCCCAGCATTTT. Variable domain in full (rest from reference TRBV7-6 and TRBJ1-5): GAGVSQSPRYKVTKRGQDVALRCDPISGHVSLYWYRQALGQGPEFLTYFNYEAQQDKSGLPNDRFSAERPEGSISTLTIQRTEQRDSAMYRCARIRQPQHFGDGTRLSIL.

The chain has TRBV14 and TRBJ1-6; D perhaps matches TRBD1 (5 bases). Deletions cut 1 base from V and 7 bases from J, with 17 bases between. The CDR3 loop spans 17 amino acids. CDR1 is SGHDN, CDR2 FVKESK, per germline. The CDR3 sequence: CASSQVIFGQGNSPLHF. The CDR3 nucleotides are TGTGCCAGCAGCCAAGTAATTTTCGGGCAGGGAAATTCACCCCTCCACTTT.

The chain combines TRBV2 with TRBJ1-2; 12 bases line up with TRBD1. Germline CDR1 and CDR2: SNHLY and FYNNEI. Trimming cost V 3 bases and J 8 bases; bases outside gene matches: 7. The CDR3 is made up of 15 amino acids. The CDR3 DNA follows: TGTGCCAGCAGTGAGGGGACAGGGGGCATTAGGGGCTACACCTTC. Its protein is CASSEGTGGIRGYTF.

The V gene is TRBV4-1, the J gene TRBJ2-5; 13 nucleotides line up with TRBD2. This CDR3 is 19 amino acids long. With V trimmed by 0 bases and J by 3 bases, 10 bases remained unmatched. Looked up from germline, CDR1 is MGHRA and CDR2 is YSYEKL. CDR3 bases: TGCGCCAGCAGCCAAGATCAAGGACTAGCGGGAGTAGGCGAAGAGACCCAGTACTTC. This translates into CASSQDQGLAGVGEETQYF.

This chain connects TRBV30 to TRBJ1-3; a weak D match, TRBD1 (6 bases). The CDR3 runs to 14 residues. The ends were cut back, 0 bases at V and 5 bases at J, with 11 bases in the middle. Germline CDR1 is GTSNPN and CDR2 is SVGIG (reference sequence). CDR3 sequence reads: CAWSVRRDRNTIYF. CDR3 coding DNA: TGTGCCTGGAGTGTACGCAGGGACAGAAACACCATATATTTT.

V usage is TRBV7-3 and J usage is TRBJ2-5; tentatively, D is TRBD2 (5 bases). CDR1 is SGHTA, CDR2 FQGTGA, per germline. This CDR3 spans 16 amino acids. Trimming took off 0 bases at V and 2 bases at J, with 13 bases between the two ends. DNA of the CDR3: TGTGCCAGCAGCTTAACCCCGAGTAGCGCGCAAGAGACCCAGTACTTC. Translation gives CASSLTPSSAQETQYF.

The chain couples TRBV7-9 to TRBJ2-3, with 7 bases matching TRBD1. V was pared by 3 bases and J by 6 bases, with 6 bases of the junction left unmatched. CDR1 is SEHNR, CDR2 FQNEAQ, per germline (reference sequence). CDR3 length equals 14 residues. In DNA, the CDR3 is TGTGCCAGCAGCTTGGGACAGAGTGGGGATACGCAGTATTTT. Translating it yields CASSLGQSGDTQYF.

V is TRBV12-3 or TRBV12-4 and J is TRBJ1-2; D uncertain. Trimming removed 7 bases at V and 8 bases at J, with 11 bases between. The CDR3 spans 11 residues. The CDR3 sequence is CASTPGGGYTF. In DNA form, the CDR3 reads TGTGCCAGCACCCCTGGAGGGGGCTACACCTTC.

V is TRBV2 and J is TRBJ2-3; D not certain. CDR1 and CDR2 from the germline V gene are SNHLY and FYNNEI. Trimming removed 3 bases from V and 7 bases from J, with 5 bases in between. This CDR3 region has 11 residues. Here the CDR3 DNA reads TGTGCCAGCAGTGACGAGAATACGCAGTATTTT. This sequence encodes CASSDENTQYF.

The V call is TRBV6-5, the J call TRBJ1-2; 8 positions agree with TRBD1. This CDR3 spans 15 amino acids. Germline loops: CDR1 MNHEY, CDR2 SVGAGI. V was clipped by 0 bases and J by 6 bases; unmatched bases: 6. This chain's CDR3 is CASSYSPTGADGYTF. CDR3 in DNA: TGTGCCAGCAGTTACTCCCCGACAGGGGCCGATGGCTACACCTTC.

The chain recombines TRBV7-8 with TRBJ2-5; D not certain. Germline CDR1 and CDR2: SGHVS and FQNEAQ. V lost 1 base and J lost 5, with 8 bases in between. The CDR3 runs 13 residues. The CDR3 is CASSLGVSETQYF. The CDR3 DNA sequence: TGTGCCAGCAGCTTAGGCGTTTCGGAGACCCAGTACTTC.

The chain combines TRBV7-9 with TRBJ2-7; 7 bases are shared with TRBD1. V shed 0 bases and J 3 bases; nucleotides not matched to a gene: 11. The CDR3 runs 17 residues. Germline V gives CDR1 SEHNR, CDR2 FQNEAQ (reference sequence). CDR3 nucleotide sequence: TGTGCCAGCAGCTTAGCGGGCGAGTCCAGGGGGATCTACGAGCAGTACTTC. It specifies CASSLAGESRGIYEQYF.

This clone appeared a single time. The chain employs TRBV12-5 and TRBJ1-5; D is unresolved. This CDR3 has 13 amino acids. V was cut by 4 bases and J by 9 bases, with 13 bases left in between. The V gene's germline CDR1 is LGHNT and CDR2 FRNRAP. CDR3 region: CASGWAGGPPQHF. Here the CDR3 DNA reads TGTGCTAGTGGTTGGGCCGGAGGACCGCCCCAGCATTTT. Full variable domain (missing parts from reference TRBV12-5 and TRBJ1-5): DARVTQTPRHKVTEMGQEVTMRCQPILGHNTVFWYRQTMMQGLELLAYFRNRAPLDDSGMPKDRFSAEMPDATLATLKIQPSEPRDSAVYFCASGWAGGPPQHFGDGTRLSIL.

This chain joins TRBV30 and TRBJ2-1, with TRBD2 matching 10 bases. This CDR3 contains 17 residues. Trimming removed 0 bases from V and 7 bases from J; junction bases left unmatched: 12. Germline-derived CDR1 and CDR2 are GTSNPN and SVGIG (reference sequence). CDR3 nucleotide sequence: TGTGCCTGGAGTGTAAACAGGTTGTCTAGCGGGAGTAATGAGCAGTTCTTC. It translates to CAWSVNRLSSGSNEQFF.

This rearrangement joins TRBV24-1 to TRBJ2-2; D may be TRBD2 (6 bases). Germline V lookup: CDR1 KGHDR, CDR2 SFDVKD. The CDR3 runs to 15 residues. The V and J ends lost 3 bases and 0 bases respectively, with 7 bases between them. The CDR3 protein is CATSDGGANTGELFF. The CDR3 DNA reads as TGTGCCACCAGTGATGGAGGGGCGAACACCGGGGAGCTGTTTTTT.

The chain carries TRBV30 and TRBJ1-5; D is uncertain. The ends were cut back, 3 bases at V and 7 bases at J, with 19 bases in the middle. Germline assignment: CDR1 GTSNPN and CDR2 SVGIG (reference sequence). The CDR3 spans 15 residues. CDR3 amino acids: CAWRRGGSGFQPQHF. The CDR3 DNA follows: TGTGCCTGGAGGCGGGGAGGGTCGGGGTTCCAGCCCCAGCATTTT.

This sequence joins TRBV6-5 and TRBJ1-5; perhaps TRBD1 as D (6 bases). Trimming removed 5 bases at V and 6 bases at J, with 11 bases between. The CDR3 spans 13 residues. The germline V gene encodes CDR1 MNHEY and CDR2 SVGAGI. In DNA, the CDR3 is TGTGCCAGCAGTCCCCAGGGGAGTCAGCCCCAGCATTTT. This encodes CASSPQGSQPQHF.

The V gene is TRBV25-1, the J gene TRBJ2-5; 9 nucleotides match TRBD1. This CDR3 has 15 amino acids. V lost 3 bases to trimming and J lost 4 bases; unmatched junction nucleotides: 6. CDR1 and CDR2 from the germline V gene are MGHDK and SYGVNS. CDR3: CASSEGTGRLETQYF. DNA of the CDR3: TGTGCCAGCAGTGAGGGGACAGGGCGGTTAGAGACCCAGTACTTC.

The rearrangement joins TRBV7-2 to TRBJ2-1, with D hard to call. Trimming cost V 1 base and J 6 bases, with 7 bases left between them. CDR3 size: 13 residues. CDR1 and CDR2 (germline): SGHTA, FQGNSA. CDR3 loop: CASSLDHGNEQFF. The DNA for the CDR3 is TGTGCCAGCAGCTTAGATCACGGCAATGAGCAGTTCTTC.

The chain carries TRBV10-1 and TRBJ2-5; 7 bases fit TRBD2. Unmatched junction bases numbered 10, after V lost 1 base and J lost 5 bases. The germline V gene encodes CDR1 WNHNN and CDR2 SYGVQD (reference sequence). This CDR3 comprises 16 residues. This CDR3 is CASSELRAGRLETQYF. The CDR3 DNA follows: TGCGCCAGCAGTGAGTTAAGAGCGGGACGGTTGGAGACCCAGTACTTC.

This clone was observed a few times. The V and J genes are TRBV29-1 and TRBJ1-2, with D unresolved. The CDR3 loop spans 14 amino acids. CDR1 SQVTM and CDR2 ANQGSEA come from the germline V gene. Trimming removed 2 bases from V and 11 bases from J, with 21 bases in between. The CDR3 bases are TGCAGCGTTGAAACGGAAGGGCGGGAATCTGGTTACACCTTC. It is translated as CSVETEGRESGYTF.

The chain is built from TRBV5-5 and TRBJ1-5; 8 bases agree with TRBD1. This CDR3 is 14 amino acids long. Germline V gene lookup returns CDR1 SGHKS and CDR2 YYEKEE (reference sequence). With 4 bases clipped from V and 4 bases from J, the junction kept 4 bases outside the gene matches. The CDR3 bases are TGTGCCAGCAGCCAGGGACAGGCTAATCAGCCCCAGCATTTT. Its protein product is CASSQGQANQPQHF.

In the case of this clone: The junction and the germline gene differ at one end; a read error may be behind it. The chain carries TRBV7-9 and TRBJ1-2, with TRBD1 as a possible D gene (5 bases). The CDR3 spans 12 residues. Looked up from germline, CDR1 is SEHNR and CDR2 is FQNEAQ (reference sequence). The chain's CDR3 is CASSLAGGSYTF. The CDR3 region has the DNA TGTGCCAGCAGCCTAGCGGGGGGTAGCTACACCTTC.

This clone was found once. The J gene is TRBJ2-7, the V gene TRBV15; D is unresolved. V was shortened by 0 bases and J by 12 bases, with 15 bases between the two germline ends. This CDR3 region has 13 residues. The germline gives CDR1 LNHNV, CDR2 YYDKDF (reference sequence). CDR3 residues: CATSRDYLTAAYF. CDR3 bases: TGTGCCACCAGCAGAGATTATCTAACCGCGGCGTACTTC.